These 13 T cell receptor beta chains were all obtained from the same sample, sequenced in a study of beta chain features in type 1 diabetes. General study points: Among all four CD4+ subsets, Type 1 diabetes patients had TCRB CDR3s that were moderately but significantly shorter.

Reverse transcribing all isolated RNA meant expressed TCRB transcripts were sequenced. Only in-frame clones appear in the TCRdb table, and some are missing; sequencing was by immunoSEQ multiplex PCR. The table lists around 180,000 clones, about 7.8% of them singletons. Their target antigens are unknown. The sequencing sample was made of central memory CD4+ T cells from blood. The receptors shown here come from a woman aged 40-49 years with type 1 diabetes.

This clone was observed at least ten times. The chain employs TRBV7-2 and TRBJ2-5; D is uncertain. Germline-derived CDR1 and CDR2 are SGHTA and FQGNSA. The length of the CDR3 is 13 residues. V lost 5 bases and J 1 base, leaving 8 bases between the germline ends. The CDR3 coding sequence is TGTGCCAGCAGCCCGGCGGCCCAAGAGACCCAGTACTTC. It codes for CASSPAAQETQYF.

The chain joins TRBV7-9 to TRBJ2-5; D is perhaps TRBD1 (6 bases). The CDR3 totals 17 residues. The germline V and J ends were trimmed by 2 bases and 2 bases, with 18 bases remaining between them. Germline V lookup: CDR1 SEHNR, CDR2 FQNEAQ (reference sequence). The CDR3 region is CASSLRAIPGQQETQYF. The CDR3 DNA follows: TGTGCCAGCAGCTTAAGGGCTATACCTGGACAGCAAGAGACCCAGTACTTC.

The rearrangement uses TRBV9 and TRBJ2-6; TRBD1 might be the D (6 bases). CDR3 length: 17 amino acids. Germline V gene data show CDR1 as SGDLS and CDR2 as YYNGEE. The V end was cut by 4 bases, the J end by 4 bases, with 18 bases between. The CDR3 here is CASSPRAGANGANVLTF. CDR3 DNA: TGTGCCAGCAGCCCTAGAGCAGGGGCGAACGGGGCCAACGTCCTGACTTTC.

The sample holds a few counts of this clone. The rearrangement links TRBV20-1 to TRBJ1-1; a weak D match, TRBD1 (6 bases). Germline assignment: CDR1 DFQATT and CDR2 SNEGSKA (reference sequence). V was clipped by 6 bases and J by 8 bases, with 10 bases between them. This CDR3 region has 10 residues. CDR3 nucleotide sequence: TGCAGTGCCAGGGGCAAGGAAGCTTTCTTT. This encodes CSARGKEAFF.

The V and J genes are TRBV11-2 and TRBJ1-1; 7 nucleotides line up with TRBD1. The CDR3 consists of 13 residues. V trimming: 8 bases; J trimming: 8 bases; junction bases outside the gene matches: 11. From germline, CDR1 is SGHAT and CDR2 FQNNGV. The CDR3 DNA sequence: TGTGCCAGCGCCGTTAATCAAGGGGGCGAAGCTTTCTTT. Translated: CASAVNQGGEAFF.

Ten or more counts support this clone. Compared with germline, one end of the junction differs, possibly owing to a read error. This chain joins TRBV18 and TRBJ2-7; 8 nucleotides agree with TRBD1. Germline CDR1 reads KGHSH; CDR2 reads LQKENI. The CDR3 extends over 11 amino acids. The CDR3 reads CASSQRQGLLF. DNA of the CDR3: TGTGCCAGCTCACAACGACAGGGGCTCCTATTC.

This chain links TRBV15 with TRBJ1-1; possibly TRBD1 for D (5 bases). V lost 0 bases and J lost 1, with 9 bases in between. Germline V CDR1 and CDR2: LNHNV, YYDKDF (reference sequence). This CDR3 spans 15 amino acids. The CDR3 nucleotides are TGTGCCACCAGCAGAGACGCAGGGTGGAACACTGAAGCTTTCTTT. The encoded protein is CATSRDAGWNTEAFF.

The J gene is TRBJ1-4, the V gene TRBV2, with 8 bases matching TRBD1. V was clipped by 7 bases and J by 5 bases; unmatched bases: 6. The germline V gene encodes CDR1 SNHLY and CDR2 FYNNEI. The CDR3 sequence is 14 residues long. The CDR3 DNA follows: TGTGCCAGCACTCGGGACAGGCGAAATGAAAAACTGTTTTTT. Amino acids: CASTRDRRNEKLFF.

The chain recombines TRBV28 with TRBJ1-5; 7 bases are shared with TRBD1. The ends lost 6 bases at V and 15 bases at J; junction bases unmatched: 11. This CDR3 region has 12 residues. Germline V CDR1 and CDR2: MDHEN, SYDVKM. The CDR3 DNA is TGTGCCAGCAGCATTCCGGACAGGCCTTGGCATTTT. It specifies CASSIPDRPWHF.

This chain links TRBV6-6 with TRBJ1-6; no reliable D call. The CDR3 is 13 residues long. V was pared by 6 bases and J by 7 bases, with 10 bases between. From germline, CDR1 is MNHNY and CDR2 SVGAGI (reference sequence). The CDR3 nucleotides read TGTGCCAGCAGCCGCATGGGCAATTCACCCCTCCACTTT. Its translation is CASSRMGNSPLHF.

The rearrangement uses TRBV27 and TRBJ2-7; D might be TRBD2 (7 bases). CDR1 and CDR2 (germline): MNHEY, SMNVEV (reference sequence). The CDR3 covers 13 residues. Trimming cost V 2 bases and J 6 bases, with 11 bases left between them. CDR3 region: CASSLIGGAEQYF. CDR3 sequence (DNA): TGTGCCAGCAGTTTAATTGGGGGGGCCGAGCAGTACTTC.

This chain joins TRBV11-3 and TRBJ2-7, with D possibly being TRBD2 (5 bases). Germline CDR1 and CDR2: SGHNT and YENEEA. With 4 bases removed from V and 7 bases from J, the gap between germline ends came to 14 bases. This CDR3 has 13 amino acids. CDR3 sequence reads: CASSSQPTGEQYF. The CDR3 DNA reads as TGTGCCAGCAGCTCGCAACCGACGGGAGAGCAGTACTTC.

This clone was seen a few times. The J gene is TRBJ1-3, the V gene TRBV4-1, with a weak D call TRBD1 (5 bases). In germline, CDR1 is MGHRA, CDR2 YSYEKL. The CDR3 extends over 16 amino acids. V lost 2 bases and J 0 bases, leaving 11 bases between the germline ends. The CDR3 spells CASSQLGRGSGNTIYF. The DNA for the CDR3 is TGCGCCAGCAGCCAATTGGGGAGGGGCTCTGGAAACACCATATATTTT.